The 22 T cell receptor beta chains in this list originate from one sample, sequenced in a study of T cell repertoires in cytomegalovirus infection. These receptors' targets are unknown. A single record per CDR3 protein comes from TCRdb applying MiXCR to the reads. The table has 900,000 to 950,000 distinct CDR3 sequences, roughly 31% seen once. Sequencing was performed on cultured CD8+ T cells from PBMCs, taken from culture after CMV antigen stimulation. All receptors derive from a human donor in good health (CMV status not recorded). Some clones in this sample may be carry-over from other donors' samples.

Only a few counts were recorded for this clonotype. The chain carries TRBV7-9 and TRBJ1-2, with D unresolved. Germline CDR1 SEHNR, CDR2 FQNEAQ (reference sequence). The CDR3 extends over 13 amino acids. With 6 bases removed from V and 3 bases from J, the gap between germline ends came to 11 bases. CDR3 DNA sequence: TGTGCCAGCAGAACCCCGTCGGACTATGGCTACACCTTC. It encodes CASRTPSDYGYTF.

This chain joins TRBV2 and TRBJ1-1; perhaps TRBD1 as D (5 bases). The germline V gene encodes CDR1 SNHLY and CDR2 FYNNEI. V lost 3 bases to trimming and J lost 2 bases, with 13 bases between them. This CDR3 region has 15 residues. The CDR3 protein is CASSDTGHRNTEAFF. As DNA, the CDR3 is TGTGCCAGCAGTGATACAGGCCACCGAAACACTGAAGCTTTCTTT.

This clonotype has just a few counts. The chain recombines TRBV4-2 with TRBJ1-5, with D perhaps matching TRBD1 (6 bases). Germline-derived CDR1 and CDR2 are LGHNA and YNFKEQ. V was cut by 1 base and J by 4 bases, with 11 bases left in between. This CDR3 has 15 residues. CDR3 loop: CASSQVSGANQPQHF. CDR3 bases: TGTGCCAGCAGCCAAGTGTCGGGGGCTAATCAGCCCCAGCATTTT.

This clonotype occurred a few times. The chain links TRBV6-1 to TRBJ1-1; 9 nucleotides agree with TRBD1. The CDR3 has 13 residues. The germline V gene encodes CDR1 MNHNS and CDR2 SASEGT. With V trimmed by 0 bases and J by 11 bases, 4 bases remained unmatched. The CDR3 loop reads CASSEALGQGAFF. In DNA form, the CDR3 reads TGTGCCAGCAGTGAAGCGCTGGGACAGGGTGCTTTCTTT.

This clonotype was picked up a small number of times. This rearrangement joins TRBV7-6 to TRBJ1-2, with TRBD1 matching over 7 bases. There are 14 residues in the CDR3. Germline-derived CDR1 and CDR2 are SGHVS and FNYEAQ. V lost 5 bases and J lost 1; bases outside the gene matches: 4. As DNA, the CDR3 is TGTGCCAGCAGCAGGGGACAGAATAACTATGGCTACACCTTC. This translates into CASSRGQNNYGYTF.

The chain is built from TRBV4-1 and TRBJ2-7; TRBD1 agrees at 11 bases. The CDR3 length is 19 residues. V shed 0 bases and J 5 bases; nucleotides not matched to a gene: 15. Germline V gene lookup returns CDR1 MGHRA and CDR2 YSYEKL. The CDR3 here is CASSQEPSGGTGGRNEQYF. The CDR3 DNA follows: TGCGCCAGCAGCCAAGAACCATCCGGCGGGACAGGGGGTCGTAACGAGCAGTACTTC.

The V gene is TRBV6-5, the J gene TRBJ2-7; 14 nucleotides line up with TRBD2. With 4 bases clipped from V and 4 bases from J, the junction kept 9 bases outside the gene matches. The CDR3 has 17 residues. Germline-derived CDR1 and CDR2 are MNHEY and SVGAGI. CDR3 nucleotides: TGTGCCAGCAGTTTGAGACTAGCGGGGGGGCACCCGTACGAGCAGTACTTC. Translating it yields CASSLRLAGGHPYEQYF.

The chain has TRBV7-2 and TRBJ1-1, with D possibly TRBD1 on 5 matching bases. V lost 5 bases, J lost 4 bases, and 11 bases lay in between. Germline V lookup: CDR1 SGHTA, CDR2 FQGNSA. The CDR3 extends over 13 amino acids. Written as DNA, the CDR3 is TGTGCCAGCAGCCGTAAGGGGCTCACTGAAGCTTTCTTT. Its protein product is CASSRKGLTEAFF.

The chain employs TRBV19 and TRBJ1-2; 10 bases fit TRBD1. The CDR3 contains 15 residues. Germline lookup yields CDR1 LNHDA and CDR2 SQIVND (reference sequence). Trimming removed 3 bases from V and 4 bases from J; junction bases left unmatched: 5. The CDR3, as DNA: TGTGCCAGTAGTATCGGACAGGGGGTCGCCTATGGCTACACCTTC. Its translation is CASSIGQGVAYGYTF.

The V gene is TRBV14, the J gene TRBJ1-1; 9 bases align to TRBD1. Trimming cost V 2 bases and J 7 bases; bases outside gene matches: 11. CDR3 length: 16 residues. Germline loops: CDR1 SGHDN, CDR2 FVKESK. The CDR3 nucleotides read TGTGCCAGCAGCCAACTACCGGGACAGGGAGGCGTTGAAGCTTTCTTT. This translates into CASSQLPGQGGVEAFF.

This chain links TRBV7-4 with TRBJ2-3; 10 bases agree with TRBD1. CDR3 length equals 15 residues. Germline V lookup: CDR1 SGHVT, CDR2 SQSDAQ. V was pared by 7 bases and J by 4 bases, with 8 bases of the junction left unmatched. The CDR3 bases are TGTGCCAGCATACCGAGGGACAGGGGCGCAGATACGCAGTATTTT. This translates into CASIPRDRGADTQYF.

There are many counts of this clonotype. The chain links TRBV7-2 to TRBJ2-7, with unresolved D. Trimming shortened V by 2 bases and J by 0 bases, and 11 bases separated the two germline ends. Germline V lookup: CDR1 SGHTA, CDR2 FQGNSA. The CDR3 consists of 15 residues. The CDR3 protein is CASSLLGLSSYEQYF. The CDR3 coding sequence is TGTGCCAGCAGCTTATTGGGTCTAAGCTCCTACGAGCAGTACTTC.

This chain joins TRBV6-2 or TRBV6-3 and TRBJ2-1; 8 positions match TRBD2. J gave up 5 bases and V 2 bases, and 8 bases lay outside the gene matches. CDR1 MNHEY and CDR2 SVGEGT come from the germline V gene. This CDR3 region has 16 residues. The CDR3 region is CASSYGRGAGDNEQFF. As DNA, the CDR3 is TGTGCCAGCAGTTACGGCCGGGGAGCGGGGGACAATGAGCAGTTCTTC.

This clonotype was seen a handful of times. V gene TRBV6-2 or TRBV6-3 combines with J gene TRBJ2-2; the match to TRBD1 covers 10 bases. V dropped 7 bases and J dropped 16; count of bases not matched to a gene: 12. Germline CDR1 and CDR2: MNHEY and SVGEGT. The CDR3 is 13 residues long. The CDR3 DNA sequence: TGTGCCAGCACCTTTGCCGGGACAGGGGACAAGTTTTTT. Its protein product is CASTFAGTGDKFF.

The chain joins TRBV5-4 to TRBJ1-6; D is unclear. Trimming removed 2 bases at V and 7 bases at J, with 10 bases between. Germline values: CDR1 SGHNT, CDR2 YYREEE (reference sequence). This CDR3 spans 14 amino acids. CDR3 bases: TGTGCCAGCAGCTTTTCGGGAAGCAATTCACCCCTCCACTTT. Translating gives CASSFSGSNSPLHF.

The chain links TRBV5-3 to TRBJ1-4; D may be TRBD1 (6 bases). TRBV5-3 is an ORF; its function is uncertain. The CDR3 sequence is 15 residues long. The V gene lost 8 bases and the J gene lost 5 bases, with 19 bases spanning the gap. The chain's CDR3 is CASSIEGGRNEKLFF. For the CDR3, the DNA is TGTGCCAGCAGCATCGAGGGGGGGAGAAATGAAAAACTGTTTTTT.

This chain uses TRBV6-1 with TRBJ1-6; D perhaps matches TRBD1 (5 bases). This CDR3 contains 19 residues. Deletions cut 8 bases from V and 0 bases from J, with 23 bases between. CDR1 is MNHNS and CDR2 is SASEGT in the germline V gene. CDR3 residues: CASRTPSGRYSSYNSPLHF. The CDR3 DNA is TGTGCCAGCCGTACACCGTCGGGACGCTATAGCTCCTATAATTCACCCCTCCACTTT.

The rearrangement uses TRBV2 and TRBJ2-7; TRBD1 matches 9 bases. From germline, CDR1 is SNHLY and CDR2 FYNNEI. The CDR3 has 12 residues. With V trimmed by 9 bases and J by 4 bases, 4 bases remained unmatched. CDR3 in DNA: TGTGCCAGGGGACAGGGTGGTTACGAGCAGTACTTC. Amino acids: CARGQGGYEQYF.

The chain recombines TRBV5-1 with TRBJ2-3; the D gene could be TRBD1 or TRBD2 (7 bases each). Germline V CDR1 and CDR2: SGHRS, YFSETQ. Trimming removed 1 base at V and 4 bases at J, with 10 bases between. This CDR3 has 14 residues. The CDR3 loop is CASSLQGGADTQYF. The CDR3 DNA reads as TGCGCCAGCAGCTTGCAGGGGGGGGCAGATACGCAGTATTTT.

The sample holds one count of this clonotype. The chain combines TRBV27 with TRBJ2-7, with TRBD1 identical over 8 bases. The CDR3 has 17 amino acids. The V gene end was trimmed by 0 bases and the J gene end by 5 bases; junction bases not matched to a gene: 12. The germline V gene encodes CDR1 MNHEY and CDR2 SMNVEV (reference sequence). CDR3 sequence: CASSLSRGQAKINEQYF. The CDR3 DNA reads TGTGCCAGCAGTTTATCCCGGGGACAGGCGAAGATCAACGAGCAGTACTTC.

This clonotype has just a few counts. The chain employs TRBV29-1 and TRBJ1-2; 7 nucleotides align to TRBD1. The junction had 2 bases not matched to a gene; V was cut back by 1 base and J by 0 bases. Germline V gene lookup returns CDR1 SQVTM and CDR2 ANQGSEA. The CDR3 is made up of 14 amino acids. The CDR3 protein is CSVEAGTANYGYTF. As DNA, the CDR3 is TGCAGCGTTGAAGCTGGGACAGCTAACTATGGCTACACCTTC.

The DNA of the CDR3 is TGTGCCAGTAGCCCCTTCGGGGCAGTGAACACTGAAGCTTTCTTT. Its translation is CASSPFGAVNTEAFF. The chain couples TRBV19 to TRBJ1-1; weak D call: TRBD1 (5 bases). Trimming cost V 6 bases and J 0 bases, with 14 bases left between them. The V gene's germline CDR1 is LNHDA and CDR2 SQIVND (reference sequence). This CDR3 is 15 amino acids long. Full variable domain (outside the CDR3, taken from reference TRBV19 and TRBJ1-1): DGGITQSPKYLFRKEGQNVTLSCEQNLNHDAMYWYRQDPGQGLRLIYYSQIVNDFQKGDIAEGYSVSREKKESFPLTVTSAQKNPTAFYLCASSPFGAVNTEAFFGQGTRLTVV.